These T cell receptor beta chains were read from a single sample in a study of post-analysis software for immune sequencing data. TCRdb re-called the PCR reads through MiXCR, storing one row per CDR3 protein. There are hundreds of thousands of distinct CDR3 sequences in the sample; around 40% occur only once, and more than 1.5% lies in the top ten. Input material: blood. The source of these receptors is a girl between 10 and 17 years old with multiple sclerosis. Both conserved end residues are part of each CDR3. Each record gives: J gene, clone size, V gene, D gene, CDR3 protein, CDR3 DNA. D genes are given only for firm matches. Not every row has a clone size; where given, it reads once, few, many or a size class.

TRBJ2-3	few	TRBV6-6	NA	CASTPDYADTQYF	TGTGCCAGCACCCCCGACTACGCAGATACGCAGTATTTT
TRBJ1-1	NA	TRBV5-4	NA	CASTMGTEAFF	TGTGCCAGCACGATGGGGACTGAAGCTTTCTTT
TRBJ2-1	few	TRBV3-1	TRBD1	CASSQDEGGYYNEQFF	TGTGCCAGCAGCCAAGATGAAGGGGGCTACTACAATGAGCAGTTCTTC
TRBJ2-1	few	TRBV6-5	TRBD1	CASTTQGARENEQFF	TGTGCCAGCACCACACAGGGGGCGAGGGAGAATGAGCAGTTCTTC
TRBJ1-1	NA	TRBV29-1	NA	CSAGLMNTEAFF	TGCAGCGCGGGACTGATGAACACTGAAGCTTTCTTT
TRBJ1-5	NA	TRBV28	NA	CASSRKVINQPQHF	TGTGCCAGCAGCCGAAAAGTCATCAATCAGCCCCAGCATTTT
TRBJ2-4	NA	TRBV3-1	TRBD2	CASSHGASGGPKNIQYF	TGTGCCAGCAGCCATGGCGCTAGCGGGGGCCCAAAAAACATTCAGTACTTC
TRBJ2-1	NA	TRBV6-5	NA	CASSLTRVKETQFF	TGTGCCAGCAGTCTCACGAGGGTTAAAGAGACCCAGTTCTTC
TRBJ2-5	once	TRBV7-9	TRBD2	CASSPRVAGGRETQYF	TGTGCCAGCAGCCCCCGTGTGGCGGGAGGGAGAGAGACCCAGTACTTC
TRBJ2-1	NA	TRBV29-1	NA	CSVATRLMNNERFF	TGCAGCGTTGCGACTAGATTAATGAACAATGAGCGGTTCTTC
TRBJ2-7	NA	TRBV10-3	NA	CATKQVGINYEQYF	TGTGCCACCAAGCAAGTGGGGATTAACTACGAGCAGTACTTC
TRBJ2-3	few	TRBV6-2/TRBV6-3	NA	CASSRDYTDTQYF	TGTGCCAGCAGTAGGGATTACACAGATACGCAGTATTTT
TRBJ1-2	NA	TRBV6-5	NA	CASRAGYPKYGYTF	TGTGCCAGCAGGGCCGGCTACCCAAAGTATGGCTACACCTTC
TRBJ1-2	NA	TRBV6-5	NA	CASSYFQGHGYTF	TGTGCCAGCAGTTATTTCCAGGGACACGGCTACACCTTC
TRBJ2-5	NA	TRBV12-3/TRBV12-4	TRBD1	CASSQDRGVLTETQYF	TGTGCCAGCAGCCAAGACAGGGGTGTATTGACCGAGACCCAGTACTTC
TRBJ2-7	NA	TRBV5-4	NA	CASSMDFYEQYF	TGTGCCAGCAGCATGGACTTCTACGAGCAGTACTTC
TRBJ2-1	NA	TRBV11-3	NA	CASSKGPEAGEQFF	TGTGCCAGCAGCAAGGGACCCGAAGCAGGTGAGCAGTTCTTC
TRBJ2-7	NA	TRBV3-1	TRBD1	CASTDRGVSHEQYF	TGTGCCAGCACCGACAGGGGGGTATCCCACGAGCAGTACTTC
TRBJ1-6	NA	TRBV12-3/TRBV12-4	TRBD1	CASSTGGVGNSPLHF	TGTGCCAGCAGTACAGGGGGCGTGGGAAATTCACCCCTCCACTTT
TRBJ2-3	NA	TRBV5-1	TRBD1	CASRLAGGRGTDTQYF	TGCGCCAGCAGACTTGCAGGGGGCAGGGGCACAGATACGCAGTATTTT
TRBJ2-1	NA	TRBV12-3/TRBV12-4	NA	CASSSIGSSYNEQFF	TGTGCCAGCAGCTCAATCGGGAGCTCCTACAATGAGCAGTTCTTC